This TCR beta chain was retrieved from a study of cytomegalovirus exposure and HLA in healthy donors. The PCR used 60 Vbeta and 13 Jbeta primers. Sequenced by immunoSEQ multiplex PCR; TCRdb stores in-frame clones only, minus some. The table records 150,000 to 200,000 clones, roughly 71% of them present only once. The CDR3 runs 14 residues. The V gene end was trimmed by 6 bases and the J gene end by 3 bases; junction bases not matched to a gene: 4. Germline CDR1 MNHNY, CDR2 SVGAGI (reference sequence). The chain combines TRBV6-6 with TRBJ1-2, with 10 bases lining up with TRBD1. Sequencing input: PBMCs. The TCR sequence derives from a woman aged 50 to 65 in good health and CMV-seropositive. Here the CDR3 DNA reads TGTGCCAGCAGGACAGGGGGCTCCGACTATGGCTACACCTTC. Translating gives CASRTGGSDYGYTF.